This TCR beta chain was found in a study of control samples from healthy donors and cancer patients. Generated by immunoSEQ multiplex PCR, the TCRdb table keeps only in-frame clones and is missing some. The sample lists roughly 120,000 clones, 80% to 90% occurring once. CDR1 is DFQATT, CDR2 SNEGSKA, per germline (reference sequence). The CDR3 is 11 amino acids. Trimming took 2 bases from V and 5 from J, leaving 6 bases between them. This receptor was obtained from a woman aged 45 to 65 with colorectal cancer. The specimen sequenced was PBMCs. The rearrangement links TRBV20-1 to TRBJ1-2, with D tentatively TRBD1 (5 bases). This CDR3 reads CSARWGYGYTF. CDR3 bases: TGCAGTGCTAGATGGGGGTATGGCTACACCTTC.